This entry describes one TCR beta chain. The source of the sample is a study of blood T cell repertoires in COVID-19. Using immunoSEQ multiplex PCR, the repertoire was profiled, and TCRdb retains in-frame clones only, with some absent. The sample holds fewer than 110,000 clones; roughly 90% are singletons and the top ten take about 15%. The CDR3 covers 13 residues. The J segment lost 4 bases and the V segment lost 3 bases, leaving 2 bases of the junction unmatched. CDR1 and CDR2 (germline): MNHNS, SASEGT. The sequencing input was peripheral blood. The rearrangement joins TRBV6-1 to TRBJ2-5, with 7 positions matching TRBD2. This receptor was obtained from a woman older than 75 in a cohort sampled during active COVID-19. CDR3 nucleotide sequence: TGTGCCAGCAGTGAGGGGGGGTCAGAGACCCAGTACTTC. It is translated as CASSEGGSETQYF.